The 6 T cell receptor beta chains below all came from one sample that was sequenced in a study of identical twins. A single record per CDR3 protein comes from TCRdb applying MiXCR to the 5' RACE reads. The profile covers a few hundred thousand distinct CDR3 sequences, with nearly 10% appearing a single time and 2.5% to 3% taken by the ten largest. This sample also belongs to another study, concerning yellow fever vaccine responses in identical twins.

Sequences were obtained from PBMCs. These receptors were taken from a woman between 18 and 30 years old in good health.

The chain is built from TRBV6-9 and TRBJ2-5, with TRBD1 matching 7 bases. Germline V gives CDR1 MNHGY, CDR2 SVAAGI. CDR3 size: 13 residues. Trimming removed 7 bases from V and 5 bases from J; junction bases left unmatched: 7. For the CDR3, the DNA is TGTGCCAGCAACAGGGGTTCGTGGGAGACCCAGTACTTC. Translated: CASNRGSWETQYF.

V usage is TRBV27 and J usage is TRBJ2-7; 8 bases line up with TRBD1. CDR3 size: 15 residues. J lost 3 bases, V lost 6 bases, and 10 bases had no gene match. Germline V CDR1 and CDR2: MNHEY, SMNVEV (reference sequence). The CDR3, as DNA: TGTGCCAGCAGCCCTGAGGCAGGGGGCAACTACGAGCAGTACTTC. This gives the protein CASSPEAGGNYEQYF.

This clonotype was seen ten or more times. The chain carries TRBV5-1 and TRBJ2-3; D is undetermined. CDR1 is SGHRS, CDR2 YFSETQ, per germline. Deletions cut 0 bases from V and 1 base from J, with 6 bases between. The CDR3 extends over 14 amino acids. The CDR3 is CASSLEDRTDTQYF. CDR3 in DNA: TGCGCCAGCAGCTTGGAAGACCGCACAGATACGCAGTATTTT.

V is TRBV5-1 and J is TRBJ2-5, with TRBD2 identical over 8 bases. V shed 1 base and J 2 bases; nucleotides not matched to a gene: 1. From germline, CDR1 is SGHRS and CDR2 YFSETQ. This CDR3 spans 14 amino acids. CDR3 bases: TGCGCCAGCAGCTTGCGGGAGGGTCAAGAGACCCAGTACTTC. Its translation: CASSLREGQETQYF.

This clonotype was observed a handful of times. The J gene is TRBJ2-5, the V gene TRBV30; TRBD1 aligns across 8 bases. Looked up from germline, CDR1 is GTSNPN and CDR2 is SVGIG (reference sequence). V was pared by 8 bases and J by 5 bases, with 7 bases of the junction left unmatched. CDR3 size: 12 residues. The CDR3 is CATTGEIETQYF. DNA of the CDR3: TGTGCCACGACAGGGGAGATCGAGACCCAGTACTTC.

V and J are TRBV7-2 and TRBJ2-3; 11 positions match TRBD2. This CDR3 is built from 16 residues. The ends lost 5 bases at V and 4 bases at J; junction bases unmatched: 8. Germline assignment: CDR1 SGHTA and CDR2 FQGNSA. CDR3 protein: CASSTGLAAGADTQYF. In DNA form, the CDR3 reads TGTGCCAGCAGCACGGGACTAGCGGCGGGTGCAGATACGCAGTATTTT.